This T cell receptor beta chain was recovered during a study of T cells in Graves' hyperthyroidism and ophthalmopathy. RNA transcripts served as the template for amplifying TCR beta CDR3 regions. The TCR CDR3 first-round RT-PCR relied on the HTBI primer set. MiXCR, run by TCRdb on the multiplex PCR reads, gives a single entry per CDR3 protein. The sample consists of a few hundred thousand distinct CDR3 sequences, approximately 14% of them appearing once. This clonotype was detected only a few times. The sample, blood from the first hyperthyroidism diagnosis, precedes any ophthalmopathy symptoms. V gave up 3 bases and J gave up 0 bases, with 16 bases separating them. The length of the CDR3 is 17 residues. Per germline, CDR1 MNHEY and CDR2 SMNVEV (reference sequence).

The genes are TRBV27 and TRBJ2-3, with D hard to call. The sequence came from a woman between 40 and 55 years old with Graves' hyperthyroidism that later progressed to Graves' ophthalmopathy. What was sequenced was blood. The CDR3 DNA reads TGTGCCAGCAGTTTCCTTCGACGCCCAACTAGCACAGATACGCAGTATTTT. Translating gives CASSFLRRPTSTDTQYF.